Presented here are 25 T cell receptor beta chains from one specimen sequenced in a study of esophageal squamous cell carcinoma under preoperative chemotherapy. Each CDR3 protein gets one entry after TCRdb re-called the PCR reads with MiXCR. The sample consists of tens of thousands of distinct CDR3 sequences, under 60% of them appearing once. Regarding time point: after preoperative PTX-NDP chemotherapy. Sampling was conducted from a patient given preoperative chemotherapy. Every receptor here comes from a human donor with esophageal squamous cell carcinoma. The donor label of this sample is uncertain.

V and J are TRBV6-1 and TRBJ2-3; D perhaps matches TRBD1 (6 bases). CDR1 and CDR2 (germline): MNHNS, SASEGT. This CDR3 has 16 amino acids. V dropped 2 bases and J dropped 3 bases, with 15 bases sitting between them. CDR3 sequence: CASSELSQGRTDTQYF. CDR3 in DNA: TGTGCCAGCAGTGAATTAAGTCAGGGGCGAACAGATACGCAGTATTTT.

Regarding this clonotype: One end of the junction varies from germline; a read error may be responsible. The chain links TRBV6-1 to TRBJ2-3; possibly TRBD1 for D (6 bases). The CDR3 has 14 residues. Germline CDR1 and CDR2: MNHNS and SASEGT. CDR3 DNA sequence: TGTGGCAGCAGGGGTCGTGGAAGCACAGACACGCAGTATTTT. The encoded protein is CGSRGRGSTDTQYF.

This chain joins TRBV4-2 and TRBJ1-1, with D perhaps TRBD1 (6 bases). Trimming pared 8 bases from V and 7 bases from J, leaving 11 bases between. CDR3 length equals 11 residues. Germline V gene data show CDR1 as LGHNA and CDR2 as YNFKEQ. The CDR3 sequence: CASGKTGEAFF. CDR3 sequence (DNA): TGTGCCAGCGGGAAGACAGGTGAAGCTTTCTTT.

This clonotype was seen ten or more times. This sequence joins TRBV7-8 and TRBJ2-7; D is perhaps TRBD1 (5 bases). V was pared by 0 bases and J by 7 bases, with 7 bases between. The CDR3 is 12 residues long. The germline CDR1 and CDR2 sequences are SGHVS and FQNEAQ. In nucleotides, the CDR3 is TGTGCCAGCAGCTTAGCGGGGCTAGAGCAGTACTTC. Amino acids: CASSLAGLEQYF.

Turning to this clonotype: At one boundary the junction diverges from the germline segment, which might be a read error. The rearrangement uses TRBV7-6 and TRBJ2-5; D remains ambiguous. The CDR3 has 16 residues. Per the germline V gene, CDR1 is SGHVS and CDR2 is FNYEAQ. The CDR3 region is CASSLDGSPGEETQYF. CDR3 nucleotide sequence: TGTGCCAGCAGCTTAGACGGAAGCCCTGGGGAAGAGACGCAGTACTTC.

This clonotype has a count of ten or more. The V call is TRBV19, the J call TRBJ2-5; TRBD2 agrees at 12 bases. This CDR3 spans 17 amino acids. Germline CDR1 LNHDA, CDR2 SQIVND (reference sequence). V trimming: 5 bases; J trimming: 3 bases; junction bases outside the gene matches: 10. The CDR3 region is CASSYRGLAGRKETQYF. CDR3 coding DNA: TGTGCCAGTAGTTACCGCGGACTAGCGGGGAGAAAAGAGACCCAGTACTTC.

The gene calls are TRBV7-8 and TRBJ2-3, with a tentative D call TRBD2 (6 bases). The CDR3 runs 15 residues. CDR1 and CDR2 (germline): SGHVS, FQNEAQ. Trimming shortened V by 1 base and J by 4 bases, and 12 bases separated the two germline ends. As DNA, the CDR3 is TGTGCCAGCAGCTTAGAGGGACTGGTTTCAGATACGCAGTATTTT. Encoded protein: CASSLEGLVSDTQYF.

This clonotype was detected once. The chain uses TRBV7-2 and TRBJ2-5; weak D call: TRBD2 (5 bases). Looked up from germline, CDR1 is SGHTA and CDR2 is FQGNSA. CDR3 length equals 14 residues. The CDR3 loop is CAGSPGLDKEIQYF. As DNA, the CDR3 is TGTGCGGGGAGCCCCGGTCTAGACAAAGAGATTCAGTACTTC.

The table lists this clonotype with a count of one. It may be a read error: a sequence one base away is much more abundant. The chain couples TRBV27 to TRBJ2-5; 11 bases match TRBD2. Unmatched junction bases numbered 11, after V lost 6 bases and J lost 11 bases. The germline V gene encodes CDR1 MNHEY and CDR2 SMNVEV (reference sequence). There are 14 residues in the CDR3. The CDR3 reads CASSPALAGAEQYF. DNA of the CDR3: TGTGCCAGCAGCCCCGCACTAGCGGGGGCTGAGCAGTACTTC.

This chain joins TRBV6-1 and TRBJ2-3; D perhaps matches TRBD2 (5 bases). This CDR3 is built from 14 residues. Trimming stripped 4 bases from V and 9 bases from J, with 17 bases between. Germline V gene sequence: CDR1 MNHNS, CDR2 SASEGT. CDR3 sequence (DNA): TGTGCCAGCAGTGCGGGATTAGCCAACGACACGCAGTATTTT. This gives the protein CASSAGLANDTQYF.

This clonotype was seen at least ten times. The chain carries TRBV7-2 and TRBJ1-4, with 7 bases that match TRBD1. There are 14 residues in the CDR3. V lost 4 bases to trimming and J lost 8 bases; unmatched junction nucleotides: 7. The germline V gene has CDR1 SGHTA and CDR2 FQGNSA. The CDR3 nucleotides read TGTGCCAGCAGCTCGGGACAGTTATCAGAAAAACTGTTTTTT. Its translation is CASSSGQLSEKLFF.

V usage is TRBV18 and J usage is TRBJ2-1; D uncertain. The V end was cut by 2 bases, the J end by 13 bases, with 15 bases between. Germline values: CDR1 KGHSH, CDR2 LQKENI. This CDR3 comprises 13 residues. As DNA, the CDR3 is TGTGCCAGCTCACCAGGAGATCAAGAGACCCAGTTCTTC. Protein product: CASSPGDQETQFF.

This clonotype was seen at least ten times. V and J are TRBV11-1 and TRBJ2-2, with 12 bases lining up with TRBD2. With V trimmed by 5 bases and J by 5 bases, 3 bases remained unmatched. Looked up from germline, CDR1 is SGHAT and CDR2 is FQDESV (reference sequence). This CDR3 has 15 residues. The CDR3 protein is CASSGTSGGTGELFF. As DNA, the CDR3 is TGTGCCAGCAGCGGTACTAGCGGGGGGACCGGGGAGCTGTTTTTT.

The chain uses TRBV7-9 and TRBJ2-3; either TRBD1 or TRBD2 may supply D (5 bases each). The DNA end favors TRBJ2-7, so the J call may be wrong. Per germline, CDR1 SEHNR and CDR2 FQNEAQ (reference sequence). The CDR3 is 15 residues long. The CDR3 region has the DNA TGTGCCAGCAGCTCGGGGCTGTGGGCCAAAGATACGCAGTACTTC. It yields the protein CASSSGLWAKDTQYF.

A remark on this clonotype: One junction end disagrees with the germline gene, perhaps due to a read error. The V gene is TRBV4-1, the J gene TRBJ2-3, with 9 positions matching TRBD2. The germline CDR1 and CDR2 sequences are MGHRA and YSYEKL. The CDR3 is made up of 15 amino acids. The DNA of the CDR3 is TGCGCCAGCAGCCAAGCCGGGACTAGCCCAGAGACCCAGTATTTC. Translated, it gives CASSQAGTSPETQYF.

This clonotype was picked up many times. The rearrangement uses TRBV6-1 and TRBJ2-7; 9 bases are a match to TRBD1. Germline V gene data show CDR1 as MNHNS and CDR2 as SASEGT. The CDR3 runs 15 residues. V was pared by 6 bases and J by 5 bases, with 11 bases of the junction left unmatched. The CDR3 protein is CASRRSGTGSNEQYF. The CDR3 bases are TGTGCCAGCAGGCGCTCCGGGACAGGGTCTAACGAGCAGTACTTC.

The chain joins TRBV12-3 or TRBV12-4 to TRBJ2-3; no reliable D call. Trimming shortened V by 1 base and J by 4 bases, and 9 bases separated the two germline ends. There are 14 residues in the CDR3. CDR3 nucleotide sequence: TGTGCCAGCAGTTTAGTAGGTGTTGCAGATACGCAGTATTTT. Translating it yields CASSLVGVADTQYF.

A word on this clonotype: Compared with germline, one end of the junction differs, possibly owing to a read error. The V gene is TRBV7-9, the J gene TRBJ2-3, with D perhaps matching TRBD1 or TRBD2 (5 bases each). The germline gives CDR1 SEHNR, CDR2 FQNEAQ (reference sequence). The CDR3 runs 14 residues. Here the CDR3 DNA reads TGCGGCAGCACGGGGCTGAGAGCCACAGACACGCAGTATTTC. Its protein product is CGSTGLRATDTQYF.

This clonotype was seen repeatedly, ten times or more. The chain is built from TRBV7-9 and TRBJ2-5; 8 bases line up with TRBD1. CDR1 is SEHNR and CDR2 is FQNEAQ in the germline V gene (reference sequence). J gave up 5 bases and V 7 bases, and 6 bases lay outside the gene matches. The CDR3 spans 13 residues. Here the CDR3 DNA reads TGTGCCAGCAAACCGACAGGGGCGGAGACCCAGTACTTC. It is translated as CASKPTGAETQYF.

Comment on this clonotype: The junction departs from the called germline gene at one end, perhaps through a read error. The chain joins TRBV12-3 or TRBV12-4 to TRBJ2-4; 8 nucleotides align to TRBD2. This CDR3 spans 15 amino acids. The CDR3 is CASSPGGRGTDTQYF. The CDR3, as DNA: TGTGCCAGCAGTCCGGGGGGGCGAGGCACAGACACGCAGTATTTC.

This chain connects TRBV7-2 to TRBJ2-5; possibly TRBD1 for D (5 bases). The CDR3 consists of 15 residues. Germline V gene lookup returns CDR1 SGHTA and CDR2 FQGNSA. V lost 9 bases, J lost 3 bases, and 20 bases lay in between. The DNA of the CDR3 is TGTGCCAGGGGCTTAGACGGCCAGGGCAAAGAGACCCAGTACTTC. Protein sequence: CARGLDGQGKETQYF. The whole variable domain, remainder taken from reference TRBV7-2 and TRBJ2-5, is GAGVSQSPSNKVTEKGKDVELRCDPISGHTALYWYRQSLGQGLEFLIYFQGNSAPDKSGLPSDRFSAERTGGSVSTLTIQRTQQEDSAVYLCARGLDGQGKETQYFGPGTRLLVL.

This clonotype appeared a few times. The CDR3 DNA reads as TGTGCCAGCAGCTTAGTGGCGGCAGGGGGCTTCACAGATACGCAGTATTTT. Translation gives CASSLVAAGGFTDTQYF. This chain connects TRBV7-8 to TRBJ2-3; 8 bases agree with TRBD1. Trimming at V came to 1 base and at J to 2 bases, leaving 8 bases not matched to a gene. CDR1 SGHVS and CDR2 FQNEAQ come from the germline V gene. CDR3 length: 17 residues.

This clonotype has ten or more counts. J is TRBJ2-5 and V is TRBV6-5, with 7 bases identical to TRBD1. Germline loops: CDR1 MNHEY, CDR2 SVGAGI. The CDR3 totals 20 residues. V gave up 4 bases and J gave up 11 bases; unmatched junction bases: 31. The CDR3 here is CASSWEGGPLAVVVHNEQYF. CDR3 nucleotides: TGTGCCAGCAGTTGGGAAGGGGGCCCTCTAGCAGTTGTGGTACACAATGAGCAGTACTTC.

Points on this clonotype: The germline gene is not matched at one end of the junction; a read error may be the cause. The chain has TRBV11-3 and TRBJ2-3; D is possibly TRBD1 or TRBD2 (5 bases each). The CDR3 consists of 17 residues. The germline CDR1 and CDR2 sequences are SGHNT and YENEEA. The CDR3, as DNA: TGTGCCAGCAGCGTGGAAGCCGGGGCCCGGAACGTAGATACCCAGTATTTC. The encoded protein is CASSVEAGARNVDTQYF.

Comment on this clonotype: With a much larger clone just one base away, this may be a read error. This sequence joins TRBV6-1 and TRBJ2-5; D might be TRBD1 (5 bases). In germline, CDR1 is MNHNS, CDR2 SASEGT. The CDR3 runs to 13 residues. V was cut by 6 bases and J by 11 bases, with 19 bases left in between. CDR3 sequence: CASRQDSYNEQYF. The DNA for the CDR3 is TGTGCCAGCAGACAAGACAGCTACAATGAGCAGTACTTC.